The 10 T cell receptor gamma chains given below trace back to one sample, sequenced in a study of intestinal T cells in coeliac disease. LymphoTrack primers amplified TRG sequences from 200 to 250 ng of biopsy DNA. TCRdb re-called the multiplex PCR reads via CATT. Counted here are 550 to 700 gamma-chain clones, about 51% occurring once; the ten biggest clones make up around 17%. Each case's genomic DNA was extracted from ten 5-µm formalin-fixed paraffin-embedded scrolls. The sample taken for sequencing was a duodenal biopsy. These receptors were obtained from a human donor with celiac disease.

V is TRGV3 and J is TRGJ1 or TRGJ2. The ends lost 10 bases at V and 10 bases at J; junction bases unmatched: 13. CDR3 length equals 11 residues. Germline V gives CDR1 VTNTFY, CDR2 YDVSTARD (reference sequence). The DNA for the CDR3 is TGTGCCACTGGGACGAACCAAAAGAAACTCTTT. It translates to CATGTNQKKLF.

In its sample, this clone is large. The gene calls are TRGV2 and TRGJ1 or TRGJ2. J lost 10 bases, V lost 0 bases, and 6 bases had no gene match. Germline V gene lookup returns CDR1 EGSNGY and CDR2 YDSYNSKV. This CDR3 contains 12 residues. In DNA, the CDR3 is TGTGCCACCTGGGACGGGTCCCGGAAGAAACTCTTT. Its protein product is CATWDGSRKKLF.

The rearrangement uses TRGV8 and TRGJ1 or TRGJ2. Germline values: CDR1 VENAVY, CDR2 YDSYNSRV. With V trimmed by 2 bases and J by 10 bases, 14 bases remained unmatched. The CDR3 consists of 14 residues. The CDR3 is CATWDIRTIIKKLF. The DNA for the CDR3 is TGTGCCACCTGGGATATAAGGACTATTATAAAGAAACTCTTT.

This rearrangement joins TRGV2 to TRGJ1 or TRGJ2. Germline values: CDR1 EGSNGY, CDR2 YDSYNSKV. With V trimmed by 3 bases and J by 5 bases, 10 bases remained unmatched. There are 14 residues in the CDR3. The CDR3 coding sequence is TGTGCCACCTGGGACCGATTAAATCATTATAAGAAACTCTTT. Translation gives CATWDRLNHYKKLF.

The chain's CDR3 is CATWPTVITKKLF. CDR3 DNA sequence: TGTGCCACCTGGCCTACGGTCATTACTAAGAAACTCTTT. The V call is TRGV8, the J call TRGJ1 or TRGJ2. CDR3 length: 13 residues. After removal of 6 bases from V and 9 bases from J, the junction contained 14 bases not matched to a gene. Germline V gene lookup returns CDR1 VENAVY and CDR2 YDSYNSRV.

In its sample, this clone was seen a few times. The protein given by TCRdb reflects a much larger clone and differs at residue 5 from this DNA's translation, likely from a read error; the protein shown is the DNA's translation. This chain connects TRGV8 to TRGJ1 or TRGJ2. The length of the CDR3 is 12 residues. The V segment lost 5 bases and the J segment 0 bases; nucleotides outside the gene matches: 1. Germline V CDR1 and CDR2: VENAVY, YDSYNSRV. CDR3 protein: CATWANYYKKLF. In nucleotides, the CDR3 is TGTGCCACCTGGGCGAATTATTATAAGAAACTCTTT.

This clone has a handful of counts. J is TRGJ1 or TRGJ2 and V is TRGV3. Germline CDR1 reads VTNTFY; CDR2 reads YDVSTARD (reference sequence). V lost 10 bases and J lost 3; bases outside the gene matches: 9. The CDR3 runs to 12 residues. The CDR3 nucleotides read TGTGCCACTGGGACGGTTTATTATAAGAAACTCTTT. This encodes CATGTVYYKKLF.

As regards this clone: A much larger clone lies a single base off, so this may be a read error. V is TRGV10 and J is TRGJ1 or TRGJ2. TRGV10 is an open reading frame whose function is uncertain. V dropped 8 bases and J dropped 12; count of bases not matched to a gene: 5. The CDR3 spans 9 residues. The CDR3 region is CAAWAPKLF. The CDR3 DNA follows: TGTGCTGCGTGGGCCCCGAAACTCTTT.

This clone counts as large. The CDR3 loop is CATWGSSDWIKTF. In DNA, the CDR3 is TGTGCCACCTGGGGAAGTAGTGATTGGATCAAGACGTTT. The rearrangement links TRGV8 to TRGJP2. CDR3 length: 13 residues. J gave up 2 bases and V 5 bases, and 2 bases lay outside the gene matches. The V gene's germline CDR1 is VENAVY and CDR2 YDSYNSRV.

The chain couples TRGV3 to TRGJ1 or TRGJ2. This CDR3 spans 16 amino acids. The J segment lost 1 base and the V segment lost 1 base, leaving 10 bases of the junction unmatched. The germline gives CDR1 VTNTFY, CDR2 YDVSTARD (reference sequence). The DNA for the CDR3 is TGTGCCACCTGGGACAGACCACCATGTAATTATTATAAGAAACTCTTT. Translation: CATWDRPPCNYYKKLF.